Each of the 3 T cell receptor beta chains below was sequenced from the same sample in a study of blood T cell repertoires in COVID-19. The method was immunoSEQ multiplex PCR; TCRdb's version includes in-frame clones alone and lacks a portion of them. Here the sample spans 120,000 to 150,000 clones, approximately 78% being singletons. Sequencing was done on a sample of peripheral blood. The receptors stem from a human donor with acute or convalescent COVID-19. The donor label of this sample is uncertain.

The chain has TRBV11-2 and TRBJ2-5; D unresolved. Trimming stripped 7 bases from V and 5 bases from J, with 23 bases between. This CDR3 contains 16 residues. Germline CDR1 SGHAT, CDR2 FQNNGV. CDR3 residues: CASTETPPSATETQYF. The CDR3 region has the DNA TGTGCCAGCACCGAAACCCCCCCCAGCGCTACGGAGACCCAGTACTTC.

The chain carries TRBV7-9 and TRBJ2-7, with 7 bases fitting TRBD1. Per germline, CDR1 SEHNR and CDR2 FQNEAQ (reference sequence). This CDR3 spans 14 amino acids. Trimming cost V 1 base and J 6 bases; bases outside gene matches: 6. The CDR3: CASSLGTGEREQYF. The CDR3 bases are TGTGCCAGCAGCTTAGGGACAGGCGAACGCGAGCAGTACTTC.

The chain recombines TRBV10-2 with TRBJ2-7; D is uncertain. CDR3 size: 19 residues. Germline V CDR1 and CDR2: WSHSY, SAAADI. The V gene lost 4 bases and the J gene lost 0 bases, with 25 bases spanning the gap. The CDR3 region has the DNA TGCGCCAGCAGTGTGCCTACCAAGGTTGGAGTATTAAGCTCCTACGAGCAGTACTTC. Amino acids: CASSVPTKVGVLSSYEQYF.